The sequence of this TCR beta chain was determined in a study of Graves' ophthalmopathy and Graves' hyperthyroidism. Beta-chain TCR CDR3 regions were amplified from RNA transcripts. HTBI primers primed a first-round RT-PCR, and a second-round multiplex PCR followed. MiXCR was run by TCRdb on the multiplex PCR reads, yielding one entry per CDR3 protein. The table includes under 350,000 distinct CDR3 sequences, under 20% detected once. CDR3 length: 15 amino acids. CDR1 is MDHEN and CDR2 is SYDVKM in the germline V gene. The germline V and J ends were trimmed by 4 bases and 10 bases, with 20 bases remaining between them.

The source of this sequence is an adult man with Graves' ophthalmopathy. The genes are TRBV28 and TRBJ1-5, with D tentatively TRBD1 (5 bases). The specimen sequenced was peripheral blood. For the CDR3, the DNA is TGTGCCAGCAGTTCCTCGGGACCGAGTCTCCGTCCCCAGCATTTT. Residues: CASSSSGPSLRPQHF.